This record covers a single TCR beta chain. Germline CDR1 is MDHEN and CDR2 is SYDVKM. Trimming removed 4 bases from V and 2 bases from J, with 12 bases in between. The CDR3 extends over 14 amino acids. Profiled with immunoSEQ multiplex PCR; TCRdb holds only in-frame clones, not every one. The profile shows more than 550,000 clones, 90% of them singletons. These data originate in a study of shared clonotypes between healthy human individuals. As for the study in general: Contributing individuals were two females and three males aged 18 to 49.

The receptor was derived from a man younger than 35 in good health. Some clones in this sample may be carry-over from other donors' samples. The V call is TRBV28, the J call TRBJ2-7, with D perhaps being TRBD1 or TRBD2 (6 bases each). Material: memory CD8+ T cells from PBMCs. Subset defined: CD45RO+ cells pooled with CCR7-negative TemRA cells. The CDR3 DNA reads TGTGCCAGCAGTTGGGGGGCTGCTACCTACGAGCAGTACTTC. Translation gives CASSWGAATYEQYF.